This TCR beta chain was obtained from a study of T-cell reconstitution after alpha-beta-depleted transplantation in children. Study results and caveats: Among T cells one year after transplant, newly produced cells accounted for most counts and diversity. Several hundred graft clones that had expanded were reportedly the source of alpha-beta T cells about two months after transplant. Some patients' high day-60 TCRbeta diversity was attributed to recipient cells surviving conditioning.

In regard to this clonotype: No antigen is known for it.

Unique molecular identifiers tagged the TCRbeta library. TCRdb used MiXCR to reprocess the PCR reads, holding one entry per CDR3 protein. The sample shows approximately 130,000 distinct CDR3 sequences, around a tenth of them seen only once. V lost 7 bases and J lost 5, with 8 bases in between. The CDR3 sequence is 11 residues long. From germline, CDR1 is SQVTM and CDR2 ANQGSEA. The TCR was taken from a girl in the first two years of life who had a stem cell transplant for combined immunodeficiency, so the T cells may come from the graft donor. The source material was PBMCs, mostly from graft donor cells, sampled 180 days after TCRalphabeta/CD19-depleted stem cell transplant. This chain connects TRBV29-1 to TRBJ2-2; tentatively, D is TRBD1 (5 bases). For the CDR3, the DNA is TGCAGCGCAGGGCTTACCGGGGAGCTGTTTTTT. Translation gives CSAGLTGELFF.